This TCR beta chain was found in a study of blood T cell repertoires in COVID-19. This CDR3 is built from 15 residues. Germline CDR1 and CDR2: SGDLS and YYNGEE. Trimming took 3 bases from V and 2 from J, leaving 12 bases between them. Clones were sequenced by immunoSEQ multiplex PCR, and TCRdb holds only the in-frame ones, with some missing. This table holds 120,000 or so clones, roughly 87% found once. The chain has TRBV9 and TRBJ1-3; no reliable D call. The TCR sequence derives from a human donor in a cohort sampled during active COVID-19. The sample taken for sequencing was peripheral blood. CDR3 sequence: CASSALDTTGNTIYF. The CDR3 bases are TGTGCCAGCAGCGCTTTAGACACAACTGGAAACACCATATATTTT.